This T cell receptor (beta chain) is from a study of cytomegalovirus exposure and HLA in healthy donors. Researchers ran the PCR with 60 Vbeta and 13 Jbeta primers. The protocol was immunoSEQ multiplex PCR, while the TCRdb copy is restricted to in-frame clones and leaves out a portion. Of around 130,000 clones detected, roughly 82% appear once; the ten largest clones hold around 1.4%. Study-level findings and limits: Productive rates of about 90% or about 30% were seen for most TCR beta V segments in an earlier analysis. The authors later found HLA-associated TCR beta chains more clonally expanded than equally common others. In a later analysis, V- and J-gene trimming of beta chains associated with a DCLRE1C missense variant, replicated independently.

The J segment lost 0 bases and the V segment lost 4 bases, leaving 6 bases of the junction unmatched. Germline V gene lookup returns CDR1 SGHDN and CDR2 FVKESK. The CDR3 sequence is 16 residues long. Details on this clone: What it binds is not known.

V and J are TRBV14 and TRBJ1-2; 9 bases are shared with TRBD1. This TCR came from a woman aged 18-29 years in good health and CMV-seronegative. The specimen was PBMCs. The CDR3 loop reads CASSLTGTGSNYGYTF. In nucleotides, the CDR3 is TGTGCCAGCAGCCTGACCGGGACAGGGTCTAACTATGGCTACACCTTC.